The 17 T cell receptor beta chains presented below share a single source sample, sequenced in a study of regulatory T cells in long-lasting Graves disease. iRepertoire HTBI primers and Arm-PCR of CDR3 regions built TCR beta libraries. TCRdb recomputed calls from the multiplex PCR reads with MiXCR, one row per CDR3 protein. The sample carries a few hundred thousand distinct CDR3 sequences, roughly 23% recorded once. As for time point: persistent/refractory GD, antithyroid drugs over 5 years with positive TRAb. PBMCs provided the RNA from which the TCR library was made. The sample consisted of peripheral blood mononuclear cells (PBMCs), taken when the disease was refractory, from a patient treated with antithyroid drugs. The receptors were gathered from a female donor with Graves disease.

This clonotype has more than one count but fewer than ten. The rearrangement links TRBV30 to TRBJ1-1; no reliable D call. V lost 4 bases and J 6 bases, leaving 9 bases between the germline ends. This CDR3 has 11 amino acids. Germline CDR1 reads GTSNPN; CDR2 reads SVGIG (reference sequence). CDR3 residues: CAWIPLAEAFF. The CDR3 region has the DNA TGTGCCTGGATTCCCCTCGCTGAAGCTTTCTTT.

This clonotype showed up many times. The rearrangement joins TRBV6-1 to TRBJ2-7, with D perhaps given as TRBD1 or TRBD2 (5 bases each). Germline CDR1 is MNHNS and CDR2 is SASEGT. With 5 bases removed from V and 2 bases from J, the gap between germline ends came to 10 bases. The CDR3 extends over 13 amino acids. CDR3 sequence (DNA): TGTGCCAGCAGTAAGGGACGTACCTACGAGCAGTACTTC. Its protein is CASSKGRTYEQYF.

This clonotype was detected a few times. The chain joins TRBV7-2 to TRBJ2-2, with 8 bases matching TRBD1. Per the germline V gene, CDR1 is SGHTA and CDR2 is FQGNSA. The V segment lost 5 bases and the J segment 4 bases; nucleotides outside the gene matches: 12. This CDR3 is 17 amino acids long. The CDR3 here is CASSRTTRGQGTGELFF. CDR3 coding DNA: TGTGCCAGCAGCCGAACCACAAGAGGACAGGGCACCGGGGAGCTGTTTTTT.

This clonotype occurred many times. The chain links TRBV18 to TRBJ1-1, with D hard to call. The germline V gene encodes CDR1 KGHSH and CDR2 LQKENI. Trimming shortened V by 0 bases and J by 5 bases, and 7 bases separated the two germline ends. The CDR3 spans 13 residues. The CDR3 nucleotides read TGTGCCAGCTCACCACCGGTACAGACTGAAGCTTTCTTT. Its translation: CASSPPVQTEAFF. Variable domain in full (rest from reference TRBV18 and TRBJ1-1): NAGVMQNPRHLVRRRGQEARLRCSPMKGHSHVYWYRQLPEEGLKFMVYLQKENIIDESGMPKERFSAEFPKEGPSILRIQQVVRGDSAAYFCASSPPVQTEAFFGQGTRLTVV.

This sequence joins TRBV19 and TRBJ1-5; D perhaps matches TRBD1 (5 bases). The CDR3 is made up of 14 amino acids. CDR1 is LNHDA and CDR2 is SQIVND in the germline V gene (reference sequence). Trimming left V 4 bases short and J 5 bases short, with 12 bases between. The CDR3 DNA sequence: TGTGCCAGTAGTAGGGGGGGGGGATATCAGCCCCAGCATTTT. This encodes CASSRGGGYQPQHF.

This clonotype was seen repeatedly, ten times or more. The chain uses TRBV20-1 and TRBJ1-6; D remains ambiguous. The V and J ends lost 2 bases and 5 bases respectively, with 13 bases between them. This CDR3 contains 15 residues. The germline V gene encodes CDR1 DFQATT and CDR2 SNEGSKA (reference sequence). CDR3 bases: TGCAGTGCTAGACGGACGTATCCCGATAATTCACCCCTCCACTTT. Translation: CSARRTYPDNSPLHF.

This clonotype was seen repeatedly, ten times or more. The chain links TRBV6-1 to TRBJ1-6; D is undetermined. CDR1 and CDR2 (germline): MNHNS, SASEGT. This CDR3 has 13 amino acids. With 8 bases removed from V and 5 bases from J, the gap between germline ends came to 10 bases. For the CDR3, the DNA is TGTGCCAGCGGGCTCAACGATAATTCACCCCTCCACTTT. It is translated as CASGLNDNSPLHF.

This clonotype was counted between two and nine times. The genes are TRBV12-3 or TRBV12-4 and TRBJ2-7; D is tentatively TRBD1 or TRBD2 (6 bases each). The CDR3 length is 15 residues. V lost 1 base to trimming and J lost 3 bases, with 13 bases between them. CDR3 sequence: CASSLEGQRVYEQYF. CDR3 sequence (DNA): TGTGCCAGCAGTTTAGAAGGACAGCGGGTCTACGAGCAGTACTTC.

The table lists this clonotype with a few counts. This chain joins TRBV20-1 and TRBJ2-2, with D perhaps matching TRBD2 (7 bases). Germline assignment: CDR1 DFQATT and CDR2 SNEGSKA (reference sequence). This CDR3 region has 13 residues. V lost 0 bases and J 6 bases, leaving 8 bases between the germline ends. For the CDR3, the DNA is TGCAGTGCTAGAGAGGGGGGGCCCGGGGAGCTGTTTTTT. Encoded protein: CSAREGGPGELFF.

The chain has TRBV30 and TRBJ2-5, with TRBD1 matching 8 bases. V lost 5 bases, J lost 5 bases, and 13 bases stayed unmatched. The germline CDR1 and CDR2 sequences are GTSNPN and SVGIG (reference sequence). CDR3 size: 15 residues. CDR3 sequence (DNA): TGTGCCTGGTCGGACGGGTCAACAGGGGGGGAGACCCAGTACTTC. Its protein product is CAWSDGSTGGETQYF.

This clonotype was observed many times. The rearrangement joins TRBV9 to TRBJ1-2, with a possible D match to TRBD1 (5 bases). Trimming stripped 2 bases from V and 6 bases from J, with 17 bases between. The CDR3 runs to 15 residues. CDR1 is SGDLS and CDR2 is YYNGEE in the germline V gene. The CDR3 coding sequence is TGTGCCAGCAGCGTTGCACCAGGGCGCTCCGATGGCTACACCTTC. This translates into CASSVAPGRSDGYTF.

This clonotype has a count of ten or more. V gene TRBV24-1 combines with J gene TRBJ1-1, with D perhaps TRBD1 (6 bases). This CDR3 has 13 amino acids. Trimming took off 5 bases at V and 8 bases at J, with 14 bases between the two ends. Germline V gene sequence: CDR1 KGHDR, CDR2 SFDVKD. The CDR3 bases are TGTGCCACCAGTGCACCGGGACACCTAGAAGCTTTCTTT. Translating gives CATSAPGHLEAFF.

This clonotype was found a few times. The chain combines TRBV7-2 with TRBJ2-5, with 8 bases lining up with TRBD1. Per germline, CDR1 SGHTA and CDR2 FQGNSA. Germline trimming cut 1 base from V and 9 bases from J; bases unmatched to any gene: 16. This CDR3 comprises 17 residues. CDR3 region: CASSLGGVGQGAAAQYF. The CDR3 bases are TGTGCCAGCAGCTTAGGAGGAGTTGGGCAGGGGGCTGCGGCCCAGTACTTC.

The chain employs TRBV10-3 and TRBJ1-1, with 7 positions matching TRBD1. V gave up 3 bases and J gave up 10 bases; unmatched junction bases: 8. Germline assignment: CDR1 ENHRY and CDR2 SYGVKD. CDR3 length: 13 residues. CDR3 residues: CAISDNGRGVAFF. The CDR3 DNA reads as TGTGCCATCAGTGACAACGGCAGGGGGGTAGCTTTCTTT.

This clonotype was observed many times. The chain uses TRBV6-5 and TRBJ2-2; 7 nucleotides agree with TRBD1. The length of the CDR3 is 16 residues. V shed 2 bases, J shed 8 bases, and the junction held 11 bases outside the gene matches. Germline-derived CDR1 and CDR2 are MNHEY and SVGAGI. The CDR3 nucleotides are TGTGCCAGCAGTTACGCAACACAGGGGCGCCTAGGGGAGCTGTTTTTT. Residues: CASSYATQGRLGELFF.

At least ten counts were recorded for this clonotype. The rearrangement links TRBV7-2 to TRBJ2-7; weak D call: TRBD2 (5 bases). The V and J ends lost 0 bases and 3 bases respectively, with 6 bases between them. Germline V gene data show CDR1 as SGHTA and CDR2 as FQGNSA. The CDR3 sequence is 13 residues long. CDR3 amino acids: CASSLARDYEQYF. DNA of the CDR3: TGTGCCAGCAGCTTAGCTCGGGACTACGAGCAGTACTTC.

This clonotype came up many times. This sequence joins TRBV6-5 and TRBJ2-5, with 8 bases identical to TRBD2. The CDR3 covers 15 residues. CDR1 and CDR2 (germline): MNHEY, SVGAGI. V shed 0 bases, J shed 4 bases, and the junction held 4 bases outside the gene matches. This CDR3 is CASSYSAAGAETQYF. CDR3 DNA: TGTGCCAGCAGTTACTCAGCAGCGGGGGCAGAGACCCAGTACTTC.